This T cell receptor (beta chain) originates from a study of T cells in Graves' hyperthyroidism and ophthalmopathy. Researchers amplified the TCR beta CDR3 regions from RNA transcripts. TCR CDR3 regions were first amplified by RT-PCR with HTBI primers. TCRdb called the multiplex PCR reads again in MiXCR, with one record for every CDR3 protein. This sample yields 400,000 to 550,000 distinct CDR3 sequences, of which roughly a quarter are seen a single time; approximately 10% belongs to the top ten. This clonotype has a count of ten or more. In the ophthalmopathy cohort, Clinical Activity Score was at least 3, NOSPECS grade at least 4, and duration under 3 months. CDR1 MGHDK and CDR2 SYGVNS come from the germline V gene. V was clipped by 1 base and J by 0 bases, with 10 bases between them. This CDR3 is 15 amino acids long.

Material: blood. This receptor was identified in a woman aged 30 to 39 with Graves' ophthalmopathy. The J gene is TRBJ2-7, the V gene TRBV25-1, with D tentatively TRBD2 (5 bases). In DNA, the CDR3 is TGTGCCAGCAGTGAATTAAGCGGAAGCTCCTACGAGCAGTACTTC. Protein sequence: CASSELSGSSYEQYF.